What follows is one T cell receptor beta chain and its context. The entry originates in a study of control samples from healthy donors and cancer patients. The V end lost 4 bases, the J end lost 1 base, and 10 bases lay between the germline ends. The CDR3 loop spans 14 amino acids. Germline lookup yields CDR1 SGHRS and CDR2 YFSETQ. Some clones are missing from TCRdb's copy, which holds only in-frame ones; the method was immunoSEQ multiplex PCR. Of 150,000 or so clones listed, just under 95% are singletons. The source is a man aged 55 to 70 with colorectal cancer. The chain links TRBV5-1 to TRBJ2-3; D perhaps matches TRBD2 (5 bases). Sequenced input: PBMCs. In DNA form, the CDR3 reads TGCGCCAGCAGCCCGGCCGGGGGCACAGATACGCAGTATTTT. Residues: CASSPAGGTDTQYF.